This is a list of T cell receptor beta chains from one sample in a study of OX40 agonist ivuxolimab in advanced cancers. This table comes from immunoSEQ multiplex PCR, and its TCRdb copy is limited to in-frame clones, with some not included. The table has around 77,000 clones, 90% to 95% seen once; the top ten hold more than 4.5%. The sample was CD4+ or CD8+ T cells sorted from blood, taken in a trial of the OX40 agonist ivuxolimab. Receptors were obtained from an adult with an advanced solid tumor such as melanoma, head and neck, liver or kidney cancer. Each CDR3 is given with its conserved first and last residue. Fields, in order: D gene, clone size, J gene, V gene, CDR3 protein, CDR3 DNA. A D gene is named only where the DNA matches it firmly. A clone size is listed for some rows: how often the clone was seen (once, few, many), or a class if it is expanded.

d_gene: .; abundance: .; j_gene: TRBJ2-7; v_gene: TRBV27; CDR3aa: CASSTEHEQYF; CDR3nt: TGTGCCAGCAGTACGGAACACGAGCAGTACTTC
d_gene: .; abundance: .; j_gene: TRBJ1-1; v_gene: TRBV19; CDR3aa: CASTPDRLQQAFF; CDR3nt: TGTGCCAGTACCCCGGACAGACTACAGCAGGCTTTCTTT
d_gene: .; abundance: once; j_gene: TRBJ1-5; v_gene: TRBV28; CDR3aa: CASRSPRGGSNQPQHF; CDR3nt: TGTGCCAGCAGGTCCCCTAGGGGGGGTAGCAATCAGCCCCAGCATTTT
d_gene: TRBD1; abundance: .; j_gene: TRBJ2-3; v_gene: TRBV5-4; CDR3aa: CASSKAPGQGSDTQYF; CDR3nt: TGTGCCAGCAGCAAGGCCCCGGGACAGGGGTCAGATACGCAGTATTTT
d_gene: .; abundance: .; j_gene: TRBJ1-4; v_gene: TRBV18; CDR3aa: CASSPPAGDEKLFF; CDR3nt: TGTGCCAGCTCACCCCCGGCAGGGGATGAAAAACTGTTTTTT
d_gene: .; abundance: .; j_gene: TRBJ1-2; v_gene: TRBV28; CDR3aa: CAAWTGYGYTF; CDR3nt: TGTGCCGCATGGACGGGCTATGGCTACACCTTC
d_gene: .; abundance: .; j_gene: TRBJ2-1; v_gene: TRBV6-5; CDR3aa: CASSPRPPWQFF; CDR3nt: TGTGCCAGCAGTCCTAGGCCCCCTTGGCAGTTCTTC
d_gene: .; abundance: .; j_gene: TRBJ2-3; v_gene: TRBV14; CDR3aa: CASSQEWTGVTDTQYF; CDR3nt: TGTGCCAGCAGCCAAGAGTGGACGGGAGTGACAGATACGCAGTATTTT
d_gene: .; abundance: .; j_gene: TRBJ2-7; v_gene: TRBV25-1; CDR3aa: CASGSFQGSYEQYF; CDR3nt: TGTGCCAGCGGCTCGTTTCAGGGCTCCTACGAGCAGTACTTC
d_gene: .; abundance: .; j_gene: TRBJ2-7; v_gene: TRBV28; CDR3aa: CASSWQGPRNEQYF; CDR3nt: TGTGCCAGCAGTTGGCAGGGACCTAGGAACGAGCAGTACTTC
d_gene: TRBD1; abundance: .; j_gene: TRBJ1-1; v_gene: TRBV18; CDR3aa: CASSPGQGGSEAFF; CDR3nt: TGTGCCAGCTCACCCGGACAGGGGGGTTCAGAAGCTTTCTTT
d_gene: .; abundance: .; j_gene: TRBJ2-1; v_gene: TRBV11-3; CDR3aa: CASSSRRVVISNEQFF; CDR3nt: TGTGCCAGCAGCTCGCGCAGGGTGGTCATAAGCAATGAGCAGTTCTTC
d_gene: .; abundance: .; j_gene: TRBJ2-1; v_gene: TRBV20-1; CDR3aa: CSAKGNEQFF; CDR3nt: TGCAGTGCTAAGGGTAATGAGCAGTTCTTC
d_gene: TRBD2; abundance: .; j_gene: TRBJ2-3; v_gene: TRBV7-3; CDR3aa: CASSFLGGRADTQYF; CDR3nt: TGTGCCAGCAGCTTTTTGGGCGGGAGGGCGGATACGCAGTATTTT
d_gene: TRBD1; abundance: .; j_gene: TRBJ2-1; v_gene: TRBV7-2; CDR3aa: CASSRGQVAPNEQFF; CDR3nt: TGTGCCAGCAGCCGAGGACAGGTTGCCCCCAATGAGCAGTTCTTC
d_gene: .; abundance: .; j_gene: TRBJ2-3; v_gene: TRBV2; CDR3aa: CASSEAGRLPTDTQYF; CDR3nt: TGTGCCAGCAGTGAAGCAGGCCGACTACCCACAGATACGCAGTATTTT
d_gene: TRBD1; abundance: .; j_gene: TRBJ1-5; v_gene: TRBV6-6; CDR3aa: CASNGQGDQPQHF; CDR3nt: TGTGCCAGCAACGGACAGGGGGATCAGCCCCAGCATTTT
d_gene: .; abundance: .; j_gene: TRBJ2-5; v_gene: TRBV9; CDR3aa: CASSVAVDGSQETQYF; CDR3nt: TGTGCCAGCAGCGTAGCGGTGGACGGGAGCCAAGAGACCCAGTACTTC
d_gene: .; abundance: .; j_gene: TRBJ2-7; v_gene: TRBV7-9; CDR3aa: CASTPGSGSYEQYF; CDR3nt: TGTGCCAGCACTCCGGGGTCGGGCTCCTACGAGCAGTACTTC
d_gene: .; abundance: .; j_gene: TRBJ2-3; v_gene: TRBV4-2; CDR3aa: CASSQLWAERTDTQYF; CDR3nt: TGTGCCAGCAGCCAACTCTGGGCCGAACGCACAGATACGCAGTATTTT
d_gene: TRBD2; abundance: .; j_gene: TRBJ2-7; v_gene: TRBV11-1; CDR3aa: CASSLASFSGRAAEQYF; CDR3nt: TGTGCCAGCAGCTTAGCGTCCTTTAGCGGGAGAGCGGCGGAGCAGTACTTC
d_gene: .; abundance: .; j_gene: TRBJ2-1; v_gene: TRBV28; CDR3aa: CASTQIDNEQFF; CDR3nt: TGTGCCAGCACGCAAATCGACAATGAGCAGTTCTTC
d_gene: .; abundance: .; j_gene: TRBJ2-1; v_gene: TRBV7-2; CDR3aa: CASSSEEGSNEQFF; CDR3nt: TGTGCCAGCAGCTCTGAGGAAGGCTCCAATGAGCAGTTCTTC
d_gene: .; abundance: once; j_gene: TRBJ2-1; v_gene: TRBV6-5; CDR3aa: CASSSVTRAHNEQFF; CDR3nt: TGTGCCAGCAGTTCCGTAACTAGGGCCCACAATGAGCAGTTCTTC
d_gene: .; abundance: .; j_gene: TRBJ2-2; v_gene: TRBV18; CDR3aa: CASSPPGSSGELFF; CDR3nt: TGTGCCAGCTCACCACCGGGATCGTCCGGGGAGCTGTTTTTT
d_gene: .; abundance: .; j_gene: TRBJ2-7; v_gene: TRBV7-2; CDR3aa: CASSLSRWSSYEQYF; CDR3nt: TGTGCCAGCAGCTTATCACGCTGGAGCTCCTACGAGCAGTACTTC
d_gene: .; abundance: .; j_gene: TRBJ1-4; v_gene: TRBV11-1; CDR3aa: CASSLTGEKLFF; CDR3nt: TGTGCCAGCAGCTTGACGGGGGAAAAACTGTTTTTT
d_gene: .; abundance: once; j_gene: TRBJ2-6; v_gene: TRBV7-2; CDR3aa: CASSLSTSGANVLTF; CDR3nt: TGTGCCAGCAGCTTATCCACCTCTGGGGCCAACGTCCTGACTTTC
d_gene: TRBD1; abundance: once; j_gene: TRBJ2-7; v_gene: TRBV10-1; CDR3aa: CASGQGAYEQYF; CDR3nt: TGCGCCAGTGGACAGGGGGCCTACGAGCAGTACTTC
d_gene: .; abundance: .; j_gene: TRBJ2-3; v_gene: TRBV11-2; CDR3aa: CASSSKITSTDTQYF; CDR3nt: TGTGCCAGCAGCTCTAAAATCACTAGCACAGATACGCAGTATTTT
d_gene: .; abundance: .; j_gene: TRBJ1-2; v_gene: TRBV28; CDR3aa: CASRGGGTARPNYGYTF; CDR3nt: TGTGCCAGCAGAGGGGGGGGTACCGCGCGACCTAACTATGGCTACACCTTC
d_gene: .; abundance: .; j_gene: TRBJ2-3; v_gene: TRBV13; CDR3aa: CASSTRDAKRVGDTQYF; CDR3nt: TGTGCCAGCAGCACCCGGGACGCCAAAAGGGTGGGAGATACGCAGTATTTT
d_gene: TRBD1; abundance: .; j_gene: TRBJ2-1; v_gene: TRBV18; CDR3aa: CASSRGQGSYNEQFF; CDR3nt: TGTGCCAGCTCACGGGGACAGGGCTCCTACAATGAGCAGTTCTTC
d_gene: TRBD1; abundance: .; j_gene: TRBJ1-2; v_gene: TRBV10-2; CDR3aa: CASMRQGTNGYTF; CDR3nt: TGCGCCAGCATGAGACAGGGGACGAATGGCTACACCTTC
d_gene: TRBD2; abundance: .; j_gene: TRBJ2-3; v_gene: TRBV19; CDR3aa: CASSILAGTSTDTQYF; CDR3nt: TGTGCCAGTAGTATACTAGCGGGGACTAGCACAGATACGCAGTATTTT
d_gene: .; abundance: .; j_gene: TRBJ2-2; v_gene: TRBV4-3; CDR3aa: CASSQDTVENTGELFF; CDR3nt: TGCGCCAGCAGCCAAGATACGGTAGAGAACACCGGGGAGCTGTTTTTT
d_gene: TRBD2; abundance: .; j_gene: TRBJ2-2; v_gene: TRBV5-1; CDR3aa: CASSTGLGTGELFF; CDR3nt: TGCGCCAGCAGCACGGGACTAGGTACCGGGGAGCTGTTTTTT
d_gene: TRBD2; abundance: .; j_gene: TRBJ2-7; v_gene: TRBV7-2; CDR3aa: CASRLGGTSVYEQYF; CDR3nt: TGTGCCAGCAGACTAGGGGGGACTAGCGTCTACGAGCAGTACTTC
d_gene: .; abundance: .; j_gene: TRBJ2-2; v_gene: TRBV7-3; CDR3aa: CASSFLGNTGELFF; CDR3nt: TGTGCCAGCAGCTTTCTAGGGAACACCGGGGAGCTGTTTTTT
d_gene: TRBD1; abundance: .; j_gene: TRBJ2-2; v_gene: TRBV5-4; CDR3aa: CASSLVGTGVTGELFF; CDR3nt: TGTGCCAGCAGCTTGGTCGGGACAGGGGTCACCGGGGAGCTGTTTTTT
d_gene: .; abundance: .; j_gene: TRBJ2-3; v_gene: TRBV2; CDR3aa: CASSSGLTDTQYF; CDR3nt: TGTGCCAGCAGTTCAGGGCTCACAGATACGCAGTATTTT
d_gene: .; abundance: .; j_gene: TRBJ1-2; v_gene: TRBV6-5; CDR3aa: CASTKGRDGPYGYTF; CDR3nt: TGTGCCAGCACAAAGGGGCGGGACGGTCCCTATGGCTACACCTTC
d_gene: .; abundance: .; j_gene: TRBJ1-5; v_gene: TRBV15; CDR3aa: CATSRAGGGVQPQHF; CDR3nt: TGTGCCACCAGCAGAGCCGGCGGGGGGGTTCAGCCCCAGCATTTT
d_gene: TRBD1; abundance: .; j_gene: TRBJ2-3; v_gene: TRBV2; CDR3aa: CASIIPRDSRGTDTQYF; CDR3nt: TGTGCCAGCATCATACCCCGGGACAGTCGAGGGACAGATACGCAGTATTTT
d_gene: .; abundance: .; j_gene: TRBJ1-6; v_gene: TRBV18; CDR3aa: CASSSPGFPLHF; CDR3nt: TGTGCCAGCTCCTCGCCGGGATTCCCCCTCCACTTT
d_gene: .; abundance: .; j_gene: TRBJ2-2; v_gene: TRBV6-6; CDR3aa: CASPSRGWPNTGELFF; CDR3nt: TGTGCCAGCCCAAGTCGGGGATGGCCGAACACCGGGGAGCTGTTTTTT
d_gene: .; abundance: .; j_gene: TRBJ1-2; v_gene: TRBV6-5; CDR3aa: CASSYSRGARGYTF; CDR3nt: TGTGCCAGCAGTTACTCGAGGGGGGCGCGGGGCTACACCTTC
d_gene: .; abundance: .; j_gene: TRBJ2-7; v_gene: TRBV27; CDR3aa: CASSLSGRHTSYEQYF; CDR3nt: TGTGCCAGCAGTTTATCGGGAAGACACACCTCCTACGAGCAGTACTTC
d_gene: .; abundance: once; j_gene: TRBJ2-2; v_gene: TRBV11-3; CDR3aa: CASSLAAGQNTGELFF; CDR3nt: TGTGCCAGCAGCTTGGCAGCGGGACAGAACACCGGGGAGCTGTTTTTT
d_gene: .; abundance: .; j_gene: TRBJ2-5; v_gene: TRBV28; CDR3aa: CASSLGETQYF; CDR3nt: TGTGCCAGCAGTTTGGGGGAGACCCAGTACTTC
d_gene: TRBD2; abundance: .; j_gene: TRBJ2-3; v_gene: TRBV11-2; CDR3aa: CASSYRTSGITDTQYF; CDR3nt: TGTGCCAGCAGCTATCGGACTAGCGGGATCACAGATACGCAGTATTTT
d_gene: .; abundance: .; j_gene: TRBJ1-2; v_gene: TRBV6-5; CDR3aa: CATGTSPGYTF; CDR3nt: TGTGCCACTGGGACATCTCCGGGCTACACCTTC
d_gene: .; abundance: .; j_gene: TRBJ1-5; v_gene: TRBV28; CDR3aa: CASSDYGPQGGNQPQHF; CDR3nt: TGTGCCAGCAGTGATTACGGACCCCAGGGAGGGAATCAGCCCCAGCATTTT
d_gene: .; abundance: .; j_gene: TRBJ2-7; v_gene: TRBV11-3; CDR3aa: CASSIPSYEQYF; CDR3nt: TGTGCCAGCAGCATCCCCTCCTACGAGCAGTACTTC
d_gene: .; abundance: .; j_gene: TRBJ1-4; v_gene: TRBV5-6; CDR3aa: CASSALGGGTVDEKLFF; CDR3nt: TGTGCCAGCAGCGCCCTAGGAGGGGGAACTGTAGATGAAAAACTGTTTTTT
d_gene: .; abundance: .; j_gene: TRBJ1-2; v_gene: TRBV6-5; CDR3aa: CASSYQAGYGYTF; CDR3nt: TGTGCCAGCAGTTACCAGGCAGGCTATGGCTACACCTTC
d_gene: TRBD1; abundance: .; j_gene: TRBJ1-5; v_gene: TRBV19; CDR3aa: CATKPGQEIGSQPQHF; CDR3nt: TGTGCCACCAAGCCCGGACAGGAAATTGGGAGTCAGCCCCAGCATTTT